A single sample is the source of the 18 T cell receptor beta chains below, sequenced in a study of T cell responses to AZD1222 COVID-19 vaccine (dated by TCRdb to 2020 to 2022). The sample's time point label, decoded: baseline before first vaccination. The library was built by means of the immunoSEQ multiplex PCR assay. TCRdb took over this immuneACCESS table, retaining in-frame rearrangements with V and J assigned. Such tables are incomplete; in checked studies, under half of the missing clones stem from an unresolved V gene, and the remainder is unexplained. The table for this sample lists 75,000 to 100,000 clones; about 88% of them were counted only once. 1.6% of the sample is in the top ten clones. The sample was peripheral blood, taken on day 0 of AZD1222 vaccination. The receptors were gathered from an adult in good health.

The V and J genes are TRBV9 and TRBJ1-1; D call uncertain. The CDR3 spans 14 residues. Trimming shortened V by 4 bases and J by 5 bases, and 15 bases separated the two germline ends. Germline values: CDR1 SGDLS, CDR2 YYNGEE. The CDR3 DNA sequence: TGTGCCAGCAGCCCCCGGACCGGGGATACTGAAGCTTTCTTT. It translates to CASSPRTGDTEAFF.

This chain uses TRBV2 with TRBJ1-2, with 9 bases that match TRBD1. After removal of 7 bases from V and 5 bases from J, the junction contained 8 bases not matched to a gene. Germline V lookup: CDR1 SNHLY, CDR2 FYNNEI. This CDR3 region has 14 residues. CDR3 nucleotide sequence: TGTGCCAGCACCCGGGACAGGGATCGATATGGCTACACCTTC. Encoded protein: CASTRDRDRYGYTF.

The V and J genes are TRBV6-4 and TRBJ1-2; a possible D gene is TRBD1 (5 bases). The V end was cut by 6 bases, the J end by 3 bases, with 17 bases between. CDR1 and CDR2 (germline): MRHNA, SNTAGT. The CDR3 consists of 15 residues. CDR3 loop: CASRPAPQGDYGYTF. CDR3 in DNA: TGTGCCAGCAGGCCCGCGCCCCAGGGTGACTATGGCTACACCTTC.

V gene TRBV7-2 combines with J gene TRBJ1-6; TRBD1 is a possible D gene (6 bases). Per the germline V gene, CDR1 is SGHTA and CDR2 is FQGNSA. Trimming cost V 5 bases and J 8 bases, with 16 bases left between them. The CDR3 extends over 15 amino acids. This CDR3 reads CASSPQTGSDSPLHF. CDR3 DNA: TGTGCCAGCAGCCCTCAGACAGGTAGCGATTCACCCCTCCACTTT.

The CDR3 DNA is TGTGCCACTAAAGAAGGAGGGACTTCAGGAGAGACCCAGTACTTC. Translation: CATKEGGTSGETQYF. This sequence joins TRBV24-1 and TRBJ2-5, with D tentatively TRBD2 (6 bases). Germline CDR1 reads KGHDR; CDR2 reads SFDVKD. The ends were cut back, 10 bases at V and 4 bases at J, with 21 bases in the middle. The CDR3 runs 15 residues.

The V call is TRBV7-2, the J call TRBJ1-5; no firm D call. The V end lost 8 bases, the J end lost 2 bases, and 10 bases lay between the germline ends. From germline, CDR1 is SGHTA and CDR2 FQGNSA. The CDR3 consists of 13 residues. In DNA form, the CDR3 reads TGTGCCAGCGGACTACGGGGCAATCAGCCCCAGCATTTT. The encoded protein is CASGLRGNQPQHF. The whole variable domain, filled in from reference TRBV7-2 and TRBJ1-5, reads GAGVSQSPSNKVTEKGKDVELRCDPISGHTALYWYRQSLGQGLEFLIYFQGNSAPDKSGLPSDRFSAERTGGSVSTLTIQRTQQEDSAVYLCASGLRGNQPQHFGDGTRLSIL.

The chain combines TRBV27 with TRBJ1-6, with 9 bases that match TRBD1. Germline CDR1 and CDR2: MNHEY and SMNVEV (reference sequence). The trim removed 7 bases at V and 9 bases at J, leaving 4 bases unmatched. This CDR3 is 13 amino acids long. The CDR3: CASNRDRASPLHF. The CDR3, as DNA: TGTGCCAGCAATCGGGACAGGGCTTCACCCCTCCACTTT.

The V gene is TRBV3-1 (or the pseudogene TRBV3-2), the J gene TRBJ1-4; D unresolved. Between the trimmed V and J ends, which lost 1 base and 0 bases, there was a span of 9 bases. Germline loops: CDR1 LGHDT, CDR2 YNNKEL (reference sequence). CDR3 length: 16 residues. CDR3 coding DNA: TGTGCCAGCAGCCAAGTTGAGGGTCCAACTAATGAAAAACTGTTTTTT. Protein sequence: CASSQVEGPTNEKLFF.

This chain connects TRBV10-1 to TRBJ2-1; TRBD2 aligns across 11 bases. The length of the CDR3 is 15 residues. Germline V gene sequence: CDR1 WNHNN, CDR2 SYGVQD (reference sequence). With V trimmed by 8 bases and J by 4 bases, 7 bases remained unmatched. CDR3 region: CASSHSGGGYNEQFF. In DNA, the CDR3 is TGCGCCAGCTCCCATAGCGGGGGGGGGTACAATGAGCAGTTCTTC.

The chain joins TRBV13 to TRBJ1-3; TRBD1 agrees at 11 bases. This CDR3 has 16 residues. J was trimmed by 2 bases and V by 3 bases; bases with no gene match: 3. CDR1 and CDR2 from the germline V gene are PRHDT and FYEKMQ (reference sequence). This chain's CDR3 is CASSFGGQGAGNTIYF. The CDR3 coding sequence is TGTGCCAGCAGCTTTGGGGGACAGGGGGCTGGAAACACCATATATTTT. The full variable domain, rest sourced from reference TRBV13 and TRBJ1-3, is AAGVIQSPRHLIKEKRETATLKCYPIPRHDTVYWYQQGPGQDPQFLISFYEKMQSDKGSIPDRFSAQQFSDYHSELNMSSLELGDSALYFCASSFGGQGAGNTIYFGEGSWLTVV.

The gene calls are TRBV28 and TRBJ1-4; D is uncertain. The length of the CDR3 is 14 residues. Germline assignment: CDR1 MDHEN and CDR2 SYDVKM. Trimming left V 6 bases short and J 5 bases short, with 13 bases between. The CDR3 nucleotides are TGTGCCAGCAGCAACAGCGCGCGAAATGAAAAACTGTTTTTT. Amino acids: CASSNSARNEKLFF.

The rearrangement links TRBV28 to TRBJ1-5; a weak D match, TRBD1 (6 bases). V was trimmed by 8 bases and J by 4 bases, leaving 18 bases between them. The CDR3 has 15 residues. Germline CDR1 is MDHEN and CDR2 is SYDVKM. The CDR3 nucleotides read TGTGCCAGCCGCCAGGGGAGTTCGCGGAATCAGCCCCAGCATTTT. This gives the protein CASRQGSSRNQPQHF.

V gene TRBV2 combines with J gene TRBJ1-5, with TRBD1 as a possible D gene (6 bases). Trimming left V 6 bases short and J 3 bases short, with 15 bases between. The CDR3 loop spans 15 amino acids. Germline V gene sequence: CDR1 SNHLY, CDR2 FYNNEI. CDR3 coding DNA: TGTGCCAGCAGAGAGGGGGGATTGAACAATCAGCCCCAGCATTTT. The encoded protein is CASREGGLNNQPQHF.

This clone was found once. The chain employs TRBV3-1 (or the pseudogene TRBV3-2) and TRBJ1-1; unclear D gene. Trimming removed 1 base from V and 1 base from J, with 7 bases in between. Germline lookup yields CDR1 LGHDT and CDR2 YNNKEL (reference sequence). The CDR3 loop spans 14 amino acids. The chain's CDR3 is CASSQGGWNTEAFF. In DNA, the CDR3 is TGTGCCAGCAGCCAAGGAGGCTGGAACACTGAAGCTTTCTTT.

This chain joins TRBV10-3 and TRBJ2-5, with 10 bases lining up with TRBD1. After removal of 6 bases from V and 0 bases from J, the junction contained 10 bases not matched to a gene. The CDR3 covers 17 residues. CDR1 and CDR2 (germline): ENHRY, SYGVKD. DNA of the CDR3: TGTGCCATCAGGGCGGGGGACAGGGGCCTATACCAAGAGACCCAGTACTTC. Residues: CAIRAGDRGLYQETQYF.

This chain connects TRBV4-1 to TRBJ1-1; TRBD1 might be the D (6 bases). The germline V gene encodes CDR1 MGHRA and CDR2 YSYEKL. CDR3 size: 16 residues. V shed 4 bases and J shed 0 bases, with 15 bases lying between them. The chain's CDR3 is CASSPRDNHVNTEAFF. The CDR3 DNA is TGCGCCAGCAGCCCTCGGGACAACCACGTGAACACTGAAGCTTTCTTT.

This chain links TRBV29-1 with TRBJ2-7; D gene uncertain. The CDR3 extends over 12 amino acids. V was shortened by 4 bases and J by 7 bases, with 14 bases between the two germline ends. CDR1 SQVTM and CDR2 ANQGSEA come from the germline V gene. CDR3 sequence reads: CSVAELDREQYF. CDR3 nucleotides: TGCAGCGTTGCCGAGCTAGACCGGGAGCAGTACTTC.

CDR3 sequence (DNA): TGTGCCAGCAGGTTGCAAATTTCTGGAAACACCATATATTTT. It codes for CASRLQISGNTIYF. This chain joins TRBV2 and TRBJ1-3; D gene ambiguous. The CDR3 has 14 amino acids. CDR1 is SNHLY, CDR2 FYNNEI, per germline. Trimming removed 6 bases from V and 1 base from J, with 10 bases in between.